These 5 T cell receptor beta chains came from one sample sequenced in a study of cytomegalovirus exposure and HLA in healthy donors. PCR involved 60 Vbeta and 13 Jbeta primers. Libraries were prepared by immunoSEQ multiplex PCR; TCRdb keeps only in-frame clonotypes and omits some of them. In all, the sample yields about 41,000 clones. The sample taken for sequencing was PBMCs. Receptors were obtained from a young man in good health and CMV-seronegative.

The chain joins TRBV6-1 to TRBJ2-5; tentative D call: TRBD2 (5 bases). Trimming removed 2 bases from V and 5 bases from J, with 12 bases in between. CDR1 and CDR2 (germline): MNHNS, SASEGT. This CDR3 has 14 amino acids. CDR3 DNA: TGTGCCAGCAGTGAAATCGGGGTGGGGGAGACCCAGTACTTC. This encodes CASSEIGVGETQYF.

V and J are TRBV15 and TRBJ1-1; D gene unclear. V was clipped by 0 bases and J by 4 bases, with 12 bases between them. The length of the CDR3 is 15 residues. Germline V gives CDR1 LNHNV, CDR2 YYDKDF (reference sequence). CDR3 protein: CATSRDRGKSTEAFF. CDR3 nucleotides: TGTGCCACCAGCAGAGATCGAGGCAAGAGCACTGAAGCTTTCTTT.

CDR3 coding DNA: TGCGCCAGCAGCCAAGGTCCAGGGGCAGGCAATCAGCCCCAGCATTTT. Its translation is CASSQGPGAGNQPQHF. This sequence joins TRBV4-1 and TRBJ1-5; D perhaps matches TRBD1 (6 bases). Trimming took off 1 base at V and 2 bases at J, with 12 bases between the two ends. The CDR3 covers 16 residues. Germline V gene sequence: CDR1 MGHRA, CDR2 YSYEKL.

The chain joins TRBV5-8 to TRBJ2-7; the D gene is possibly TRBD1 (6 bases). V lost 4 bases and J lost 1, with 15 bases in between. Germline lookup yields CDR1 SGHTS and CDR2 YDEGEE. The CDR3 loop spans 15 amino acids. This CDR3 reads CASSIHRVRSYEQYF. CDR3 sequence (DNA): TGTGCCAGCAGCATACACAGGGTGAGATCCTACGAGCAGTACTTC.

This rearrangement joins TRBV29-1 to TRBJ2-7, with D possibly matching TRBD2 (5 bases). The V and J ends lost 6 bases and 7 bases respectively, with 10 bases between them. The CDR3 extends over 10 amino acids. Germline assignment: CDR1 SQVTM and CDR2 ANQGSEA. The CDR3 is CSVDSGEQYF. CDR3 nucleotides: TGCAGCGTGGACTCTGGGGAGCAGTACTTC.